A single sample is the source of the 11 T cell receptor beta chains below, sequenced in a study of CD8 T cells in ankylosing spondylitis. TCRdb reprocessed the 5' RACE reads via MiXCR and lists one record per CDR3 protein. Here the sample spans hundreds of thousands of distinct CDR3 sequences, roughly 26% being singletons. Whole-study findings and limits: A TCR beta motif of about eight highly homologous variants appeared characteristic of ankylosing spondylitis blood.

Their target antigens are unknown. The sequenced sample consisted of blood, either unsorted or a sorted T cell fraction (not recorded which). These TCRs come from a male donor with ankylosing spondylitis.

This clonotype has more than one count but fewer than ten. This CDR3 is CASSLKGLQGAVDEQFF. CDR3 DNA sequence: TGCGCCAGCAGCTTGAAAGGGTTACAGGGGGCGGTCGATGAGCAGTTCTTC. The chain carries TRBV5-1 and TRBJ2-1, with 9 bases lining up with TRBD1. V gave up 1 base and J gave up 8 bases; unmatched junction bases: 13. There are 17 residues in the CDR3. Germline assignment: CDR1 SGHRS and CDR2 YFSETQ.

The CDR3 protein is CASSLATSGAPRRGETQYF. Written as DNA, the CDR3 is TGCGCCAGCAGCTTGGCTACTAGCGGAGCCCCGAGACGTGGAGAGACCCAGTACTTC. The chain employs TRBV5-1 and TRBJ2-5, with 8 bases lining up with TRBD2. In germline, CDR1 is SGHRS, CDR2 YFSETQ. Trimming at V came to 0 bases and at J to 4 bases, leaving 17 bases not matched to a gene. The CDR3 has 19 amino acids. The full variable domain, in which reference TRBV5-1 and TRBJ2-5 provide the parts outside the CDR3, is KAGVTQTPRYLIKTRGQQVTLSCSPISGHRSVSWYQQTPGQGLQFLFEYFSETQRNKGNFPGRFSGRQFSNSRSEMNVSTLELGDSALYLCASSLATSGAPRRGETQYFGPGTRLLVL.

This sequence joins TRBV10-2 and TRBJ1-5, with a weak D call TRBD1 (5 bases). The germline CDR1 and CDR2 sequences are WSHSY and SAAADI. V dropped 5 bases and J dropped 4 bases, with 12 bases sitting between them. This CDR3 is built from 14 residues. The CDR3 here is CASSYGGVNQPQHF. Here the CDR3 DNA reads TGCGCCAGCAGTTACGGAGGGGTTAATCAGCCCCAGCATTTT.

CDR3 sequence: CASSPPSGRNMKTQYF. CDR3 sequence (DNA): TGTGCCAGCAGCCCACCGAGCGGGAGAAACATGAAGACCCAGTACTTC. The chain uses TRBV11-2 and TRBJ2-5; 8 positions agree with TRBD2. V gave up 5 bases and J gave up 6 bases; unmatched junction bases: 14. The CDR3 covers 16 residues. From germline, CDR1 is SGHAT and CDR2 FQNNGV.

As DNA, the CDR3 is TGCAGTGCTAGAGATCGGACTAGCGGACGAGATACGCAGTATTTT. This translates into CSARDRTSGRDTQYF. The V gene is TRBV20-1, the J gene TRBJ2-3; 10 bases map to TRBD2. The length of the CDR3 is 15 residues. Germline loops: CDR1 DFQATT, CDR2 SNEGSKA (reference sequence). Trimming cost V 0 bases and J 5 bases; bases outside gene matches: 5.

The genes are TRBV5-1 and TRBJ1-5; tentatively, D is TRBD1 (6 bases). Germline V gene data show CDR1 as SGHRS and CDR2 as YFSETQ. This CDR3 is 16 amino acids long. Trimming removed 4 bases at V and 6 bases at J, with 20 bases between. Written as DNA, the CDR3 is TGCGCCAGCAGCCCGGGGGGGGGCGGACCAGTTCAGCCCCAGCATTTT. It codes for CASSPGGGGPVQPQHF.

The rearrangement links TRBV4-1 to TRBJ2-7; TRBD1 matches 12 bases. The V gene end was trimmed by 0 bases and the J gene end by 7 bases; junction bases not matched to a gene: 13. Germline V gene sequence: CDR1 MGHRA, CDR2 YSYEKL. This CDR3 has 18 residues. DNA of the CDR3: TGCGCCAGCAGCCAAGATTTTGGGTGGGGACAGGGGGCGCGGGAGCAGTACGTC. Protein product: CASSQDFGWGQGAREQYV.

This clonotype was detected a few times. The chain combines TRBV12-3 or TRBV12-4 with TRBJ2-2, with TRBD1 matching over 11 bases. The V gene end was trimmed by 4 bases and the J gene end by 4 bases; junction bases not matched to a gene: 2. The CDR3 contains 15 residues. Here the CDR3 reads CASSSGTGGTGELFF. Here the CDR3 DNA reads TGTGCCAGCAGTTCCGGGACAGGGGGCACCGGGGAGCTGTTTTTT.

The rearrangement joins TRBV15 to TRBJ2-3; D possibly uses TRBD1 or TRBD2 (5 bases each). Deletions cut 4 bases from V and 0 bases from J, with 8 bases between. The CDR3 has 14 amino acids. Germline V lookup: CDR1 LNHNV, CDR2 YYDKDF (reference sequence). In DNA form, the CDR3 reads TGTGCCACCAGCAAAGGGACCAGCACAGATACGCAGTATTTT. Translating gives CATSKGTSTDTQYF.

The chain couples TRBV7-9 to TRBJ1-2, with D tentatively TRBD1 (6 bases). Germline V gene data show CDR1 as SEHNR and CDR2 as FQNEAQ (reference sequence). The CDR3 contains 12 residues. V lost 4 bases and J 8 bases, leaving 11 bases between the germline ends. This chain's CDR3 is CASSSQGLGYTF. CDR3 DNA: TGTGCCAGCAGCTCACAGGGACTCGGCTACACCTTC.

CDR3 region: CSARDLAGRTETQYF. The CDR3 DNA reads TGCAGTGCTAGGGATTTAGCGGGAAGGACAGAGACCCAGTACTTC. V and J are TRBV20-1 and TRBJ2-5; 8 bases match TRBD2. This CDR3 contains 15 residues. V lost 3 bases and J lost 4; bases outside the gene matches: 10. Germline CDR1 DFQATT, CDR2 SNEGSKA (reference sequence).